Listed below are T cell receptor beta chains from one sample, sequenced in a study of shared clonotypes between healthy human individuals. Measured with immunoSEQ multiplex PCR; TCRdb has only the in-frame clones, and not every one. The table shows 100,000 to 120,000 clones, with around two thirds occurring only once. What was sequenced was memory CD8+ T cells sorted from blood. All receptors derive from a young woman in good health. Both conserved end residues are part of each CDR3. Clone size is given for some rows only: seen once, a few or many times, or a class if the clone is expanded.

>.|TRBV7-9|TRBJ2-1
CASSRTNGKNNEQFF
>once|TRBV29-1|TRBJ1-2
CSALRLDYGYTF
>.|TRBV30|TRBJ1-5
CAWSSPPRFNQPQHF
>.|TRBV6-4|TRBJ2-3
CASSESAGGTDTQYF
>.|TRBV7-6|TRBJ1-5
CASSPESRGVSNQPQHF
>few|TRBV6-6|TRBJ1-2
CASSYFRTGDYGYTF
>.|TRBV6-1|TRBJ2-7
CASSEFELSYEQYF
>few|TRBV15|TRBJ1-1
CATSQPIVGSEAFF
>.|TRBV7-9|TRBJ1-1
CASSLGYGITEAFF
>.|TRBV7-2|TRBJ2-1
CASSLRGTSPDEQFF
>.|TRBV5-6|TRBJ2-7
CASSLNPYEQYF
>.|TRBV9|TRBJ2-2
CASSVSWGTGELFF
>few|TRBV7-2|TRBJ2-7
CASSRTGGAYVEQYF
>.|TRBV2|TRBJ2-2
CASSEIGQLNTGELFF
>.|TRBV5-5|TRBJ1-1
CASSSHHTEAFF
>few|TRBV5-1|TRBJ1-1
CASSFSGVNTEAFF
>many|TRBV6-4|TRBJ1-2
CASSEGDRGRNGYTF
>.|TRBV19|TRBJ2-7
CASSILALHGIYEQYF